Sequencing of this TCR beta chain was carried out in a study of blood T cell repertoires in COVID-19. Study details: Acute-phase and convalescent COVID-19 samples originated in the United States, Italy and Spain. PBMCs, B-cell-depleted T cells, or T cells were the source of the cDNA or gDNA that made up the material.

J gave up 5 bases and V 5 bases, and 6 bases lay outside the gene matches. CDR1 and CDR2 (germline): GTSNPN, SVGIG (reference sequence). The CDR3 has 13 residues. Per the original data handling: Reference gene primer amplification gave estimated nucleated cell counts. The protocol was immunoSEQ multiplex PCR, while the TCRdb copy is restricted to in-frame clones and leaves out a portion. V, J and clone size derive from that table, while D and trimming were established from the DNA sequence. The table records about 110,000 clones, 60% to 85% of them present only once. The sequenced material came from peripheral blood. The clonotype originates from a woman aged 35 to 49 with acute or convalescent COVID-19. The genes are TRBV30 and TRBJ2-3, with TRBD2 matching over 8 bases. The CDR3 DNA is TGTGCCTGGCGGTCCGGGGGGGGAGATACGCAGTATTTT. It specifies CAWRSGGGDTQYF.